The clone carrying this T cell receptor beta chain has more than one count but fewer than ten. Its antigen is not known. This specimen belongs to a study of cytomegalovirus exposure and HLA in healthy donors. V shed 4 bases and J shed 3 bases, with 6 bases lying between them. The length of the CDR3 is 13 residues. Germline CDR1 is MDHEN and CDR2 is SYDVKM. Study-wide points: In a later analysis, at a false discovery rate of 0.05, about 17,000 TCR beta sequences matched HLA alleles. For TCR beta chains, V- and J-gene trimming was later linked to a missense DCLRE1C variant. Per a prior analysis, the majority of TCR beta V segments were productive roughly 87% or roughly 30% of the time. Differences between HLA loci emerged in a later analysis of TCR association rates, with DRB1 most and HLA-C fewest.

PCR employed 60 Vbeta and 13 Jbeta primers. Profiling relied on immunoSEQ multiplex PCR, and the TCRdb table lists in-frame clones only, not all of them. The sample contains roughly 220,000 clones, approximately 78% of which appear only once. V usage is TRBV28 and J usage is TRBJ1-4, with D hard to call. The sequencing input was PBMCs. This TCR derives from a woman between 40 and 50 years old in good health and CMV-seronegative. CDR3: CASSSPANEKLFF. CDR3 bases: TGTGCCAGCAGTTCCCCCGCTAATGAAAAACTGTTTTTT.